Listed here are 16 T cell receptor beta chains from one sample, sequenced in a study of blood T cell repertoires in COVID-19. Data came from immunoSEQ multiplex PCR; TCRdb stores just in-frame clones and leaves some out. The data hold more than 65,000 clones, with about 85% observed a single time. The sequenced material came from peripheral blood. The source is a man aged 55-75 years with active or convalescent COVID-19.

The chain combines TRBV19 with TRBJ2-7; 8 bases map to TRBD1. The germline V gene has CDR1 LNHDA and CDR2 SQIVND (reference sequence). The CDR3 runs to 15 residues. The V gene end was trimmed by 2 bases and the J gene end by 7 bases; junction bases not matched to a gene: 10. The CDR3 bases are TGTGCCAGTAGTATACTTTCCGGACAGGGCTCAGAGCAGTACTTC. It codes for CASSILSGQGSEQYF.

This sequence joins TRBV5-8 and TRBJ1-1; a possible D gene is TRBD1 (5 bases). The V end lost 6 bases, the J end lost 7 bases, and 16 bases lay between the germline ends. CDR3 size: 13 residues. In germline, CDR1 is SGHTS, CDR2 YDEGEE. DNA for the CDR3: TGTGCCAGCACCACCTACGGGGGGGTTGAAGCTTTCTTT. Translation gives CASTTYGGVEAFF. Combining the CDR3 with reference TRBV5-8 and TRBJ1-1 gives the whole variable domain EAGVTQSPTHLIKTRGQQATLRCSPISGHTSVYWYQQALGLGLQFLLWYDEGEERNRGNFPPRFSGRQFPNYSSELNVNALELEDSALYLCASTTYGGVEAFFGQGTRLTVV.

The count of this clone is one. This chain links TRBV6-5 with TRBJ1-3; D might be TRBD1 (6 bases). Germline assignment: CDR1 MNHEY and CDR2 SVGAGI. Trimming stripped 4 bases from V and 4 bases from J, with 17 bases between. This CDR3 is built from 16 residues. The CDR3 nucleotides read TGTGCCAGCAGTTTCACCAACCCAGGGGCCGGAAACACCATATATTTT. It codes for CASSFTNPGAGNTIYF.

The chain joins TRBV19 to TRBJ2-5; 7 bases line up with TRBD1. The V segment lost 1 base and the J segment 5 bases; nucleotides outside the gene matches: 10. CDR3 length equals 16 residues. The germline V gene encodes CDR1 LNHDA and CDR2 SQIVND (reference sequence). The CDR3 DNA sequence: TGTGCCAGTAGTATAGGCCCGACAGGGTGGGGTGAGACCCAGTACTTC. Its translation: CASSIGPTGWGETQYF.

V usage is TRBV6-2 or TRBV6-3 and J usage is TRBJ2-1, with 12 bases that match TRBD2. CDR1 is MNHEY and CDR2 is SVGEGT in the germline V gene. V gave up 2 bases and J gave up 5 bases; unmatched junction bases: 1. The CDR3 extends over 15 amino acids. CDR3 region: CASSYPSGGDNEQFF. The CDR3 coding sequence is TGTGCCAGCAGTTACCCTAGCGGGGGGGACAATGAGCAGTTCTTC.

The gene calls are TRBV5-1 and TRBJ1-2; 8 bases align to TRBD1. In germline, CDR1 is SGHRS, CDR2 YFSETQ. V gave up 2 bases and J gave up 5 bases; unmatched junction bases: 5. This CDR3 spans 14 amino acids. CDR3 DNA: TGCGCCAGCAGCTTAACAGGGGGATCTTATGGCTACACCTTC. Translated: CASSLTGGSYGYTF.

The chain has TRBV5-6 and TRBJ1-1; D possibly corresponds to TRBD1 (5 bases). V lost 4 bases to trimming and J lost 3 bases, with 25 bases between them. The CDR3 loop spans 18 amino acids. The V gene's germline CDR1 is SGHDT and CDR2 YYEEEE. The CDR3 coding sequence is TGTGCCAGCAGCCGGCCGGGGGGGTTTCGGGCTGGAGACACTGAAGCTTTCTTT. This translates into CASSRPGGFRAGDTEAFF.

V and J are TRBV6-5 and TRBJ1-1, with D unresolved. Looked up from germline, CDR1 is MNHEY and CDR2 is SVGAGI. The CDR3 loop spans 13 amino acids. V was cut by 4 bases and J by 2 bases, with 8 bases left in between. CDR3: CASSFGFNTEAFF. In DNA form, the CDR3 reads TGTGCCAGCAGTTTCGGGTTTAACACTGAAGCTTTCTTT.

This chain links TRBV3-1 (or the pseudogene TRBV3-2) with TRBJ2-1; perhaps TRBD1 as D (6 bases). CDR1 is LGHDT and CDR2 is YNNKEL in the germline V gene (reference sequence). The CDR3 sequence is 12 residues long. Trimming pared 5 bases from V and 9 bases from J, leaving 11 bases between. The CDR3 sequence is CASSYSRGEQFF. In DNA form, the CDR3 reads TGTGCCAGCAGCTACTCCAGGGGTGAGCAGTTCTTC.

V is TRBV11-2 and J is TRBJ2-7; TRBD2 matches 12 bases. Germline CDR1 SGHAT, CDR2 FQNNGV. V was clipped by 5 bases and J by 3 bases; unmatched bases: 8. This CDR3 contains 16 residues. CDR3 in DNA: TGTGCCAGCAGCCCGAGACTAGCGGGGGTGATCTACGAGCAGTACTTC. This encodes CASSPRLAGVIYEQYF.

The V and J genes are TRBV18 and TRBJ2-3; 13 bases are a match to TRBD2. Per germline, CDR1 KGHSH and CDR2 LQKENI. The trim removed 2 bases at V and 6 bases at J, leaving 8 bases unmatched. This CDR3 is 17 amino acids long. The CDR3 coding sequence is TGTGCCAGCTCACCAACACGACTAGCGGGGGGCCCGGATACGCAGTATTTT. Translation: CASSPTRLAGGPDTQYF.

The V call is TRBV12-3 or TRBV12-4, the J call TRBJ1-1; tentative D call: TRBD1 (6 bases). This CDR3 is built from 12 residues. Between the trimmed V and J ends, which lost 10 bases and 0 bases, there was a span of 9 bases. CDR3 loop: CATRGMNTEAFF. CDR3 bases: TGTGCCACGAGGGGGATGAACACTGAAGCTTTCTTT.

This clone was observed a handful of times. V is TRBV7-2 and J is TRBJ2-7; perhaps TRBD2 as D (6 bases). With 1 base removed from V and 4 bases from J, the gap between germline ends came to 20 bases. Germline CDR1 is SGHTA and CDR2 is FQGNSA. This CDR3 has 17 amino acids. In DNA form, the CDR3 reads TGTGCCAGCAGCTTAGTGGGAGGCGGTGACACCTTTTACGAGCAGTACTTC. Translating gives CASSLVGGGDTFYEQYF. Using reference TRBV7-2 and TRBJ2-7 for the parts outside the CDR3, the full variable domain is GAGVSQSPSNKVTEKGKDVELRCDPISGHTALYWYRQSLGQGLEFLIYFQGNSAPDKSGLPSDRFSAERTGGSVSTLTIQRTQQEDSAVYLCASSLVGGGDTFYEQYFGPGTRLTVT.

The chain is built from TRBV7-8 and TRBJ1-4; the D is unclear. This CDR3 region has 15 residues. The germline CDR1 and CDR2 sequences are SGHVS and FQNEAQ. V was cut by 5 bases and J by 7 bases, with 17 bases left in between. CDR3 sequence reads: CASSPPGARAEKLFF. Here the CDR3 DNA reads TGTGCCAGCAGCCCCCCGGGAGCCCGGGCTGAAAAACTGTTTTTT.

CDR3 sequence reads: CASYRGDRGYEQYF. The CDR3 DNA follows: TGTGCCAGCTACCGGGGGGACAGGGGCTACGAGCAGTACTTC. This chain uses TRBV2 with TRBJ2-7; 10 bases agree with TRBD1. The germline gives CDR1 SNHLY, CDR2 FYNNEI. The trim removed 8 bases at V and 3 bases at J, leaving 7 bases unmatched. The CDR3 covers 14 residues.

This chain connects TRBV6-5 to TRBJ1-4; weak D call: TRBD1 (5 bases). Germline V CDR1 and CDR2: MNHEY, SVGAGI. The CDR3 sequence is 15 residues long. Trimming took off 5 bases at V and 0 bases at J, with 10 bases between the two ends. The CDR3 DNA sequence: TGTGCCAGCAGTACGGGGGGTTCAACTAATGAAAAACTGTTTTTT. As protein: CASSTGGSTNEKLFF.